The clone carrying this TCR beta chain was seen more than once but under ten times. Its antigen is still unknown. This record comes from a study of blood T cells in healthy people across ages. General study results and limits: Naive T cell percentage and TCR beta diversity correlated strongly.

Each donor supplied roughly 10 milliliters of peripheral blood. A J-beta primer mix and a sample-barcoded 5' primer were used in a second PCR of roughly 6 to 11 cycles. TCRdb recomputed calls from the 5' RACE reads with MiXCR, one row per CDR3 protein. Among 1.5 million to 2 million distinct CDR3 sequences listed, about 50% were seen once. Trimming pared 1 base from V and 0 bases from J, leaving 13 bases between. The CDR3 runs 18 residues. The germline V gene encodes CDR1 SGHTA and CDR2 FQGTGA. The chain links TRBV7-3 to TRBJ2-6; D uncertain. This receptor was taken from a woman aged 40-49 years in good health. Sequencing was done on a sample of blood. The CDR3 bases are TGTGCCAGCAGCTTAATGAGCCTCAAAGCCTCTGGGGCCAACGTCCTGACTTTC. It yields the protein CASSLMSLKASGANVLTF. The whole variable domain, filled in from reference TRBV7-3 and TRBJ2-6, reads GAGVSQTPSNKVTEKGKYVELRCDPISGHTALYWYRQSLGQGPEFLIYFQGTGAADDSGLPNDRFFAVRPEGSVSTLKIQRTERGDSAVYLCASSLMSLKASGANVLTFGAGSRLTVL.